Listed below are T cell receptor beta chains from one sample, sequenced in a study of long-term antiretroviral therapy in people with HIV. Sequencing was performed with immunoSEQ multiplex PCR; in TCRdb, only in-frame clones are kept and a portion is missing. This sample yields under 20,000 clones, of which about 89% are seen a single time; more than 9% belongs to the top ten. Sample: unsorted PBMCs, taken 0.5 years after starting antiretroviral therapy. The receptor set was obtained from a man aged 35-49 years with HIV. Both conserved end residues are part of each CDR3. Each record gives: D gene, J gene, clone size, V gene, CDR3 DNA, CDR3 protein. A D gene is named only where the DNA matches it firmly. Expanded clones are given a class, and other clones once, few, many or no size at all.

NA | TRBJ1-1 | NA | TRBV7-8 | TGTGCCAGCAGCGATAACACTGAAGCTTTCTTT | CASSDNTEAFF
NA | TRBJ1-1 | NA | TRBV7-9 | TGTGCCAGCAGCTTAGACGGGGACGAGGGAGCTTTCTTT | CASSLDGDEGAFF
TRBD2 | TRBJ2-1 | NA | TRBV27 | TGTGCCAGCCGCCCTAGCGGGAGCGTCCGGGAGCAGTTCTTC | CASRPSGSVREQFF
NA | TRBJ1-1 | NA | TRBV6-1 | TGTGCCAGCAGTCAGTGGACCGAGAACACTGAAGCTTTCTTT | CASSQWTENTEAFF
NA | TRBJ2-5 | NA | TRBV5-1 | TGCGCCAGCAGTGAACTAGATGAAGAGACCCAGTACTTC | CASSELDEETQYF
TRBD2 | TRBJ2-5 | NA | TRBV5-1 | TGCGCCAGCAGCTTGGAGGCTAGCGGGGAACAAGAGACCCAGTACTTC | CASSLEASGEQETQYF
TRBD1 | TRBJ2-5 | NA | TRBV5-3 | TGTGCCAGAAGCTTGGGACAGGGAGAGAAGACCCAGTACTTC | CARSLGQGEKTQYF
NA | TRBJ2-3 | NA | TRBV7-6 | TGTGCCAGCACCACGATGGGGGTCGCAGATACGCAGTATTTT | CASTTMGVADTQYF
TRBD2 | TRBJ2-5 | NA | TRBV30 | TGTGCCTGGAAAGGACTAGCGGCCTGGCAAGAGACCCAGTACTTC | CAWKGLAAWQETQYF
NA | TRBJ2-7 | once | TRBV5-5 | TGTGCCAGCAGCTTCCCCGACGGGTCCTACGAGCAGTACTTC | CASSFPDGSYEQYF
NA | TRBJ2-7 | NA | TRBV7-8 | TGTGCCAGCACGCAAAGGTGGGAATTTTACGAGCAGTACTTC | CASTQRWEFYEQYF
NA | TRBJ1-1 | NA | TRBV25-1 | TGTGCCAGCAGTGTTCGCGGGAACACTGAAGCTTTCTTT | CASSVRGNTEAFF
NA | TRBJ1-2 | few | TRBV6-1 | TGTGCCAGCAGTGAAGCGACTCAAGCGAACTATGGCTACACCTTC | CASSEATQANYGYTF
TRBD1 | TRBJ2-5 | once | TRBV19 | TGTGCCAGCAAAGAAACCGGGACAGGGAAGGAGACCCAGTACTTC | CASKETGTGKETQYF
NA | TRBJ2-3 | NA | TRBV5-5 | TGTGCCAGCAGCTATGGGACCTCCCCAGATACGCAGTATTTT | CASSYGTSPDTQYF
NA | TRBJ2-3 | NA | TRBV13 | TGTGCCAGCAGCTTAACTAAACACACAGATACGCAGTATTTT | CASSLTKHTDTQYF
NA | TRBJ1-5 | few | TRBV28 | TGTGCCAGCAGTTTACAGGGTAATCAGCCCCAGCATTTT | CASSLQGNQPQHF
TRBD1 | TRBJ1-3 | NA | TRBV9 | TGTGCCAGCAGCGTAGGGGGACAGGCCGGAAACACCATATATTTT | CASSVGGQAGNTIYF
NA | TRBJ1-1 | few | TRBV4-2 | TGTGCCAGCAGCCAAAGAGGGGCCACTGAAGCTTTCTTT | CASSQRGATEAFF
NA | TRBJ2-3 | NA | TRBV7-2 | TGTGCCAGCAGCTCCATTACGTGGGATACGCAGTATTTT | CASSSITWDTQYF
NA | TRBJ1-4 | few | TRBV21-1 | TGTGCCAGCACCAGTCCCGGGACAGGGGGCAAGGGATTGGAGGAAAAACTGTTTTTT | CASTSPGTGGKGLEEKLFF
NA | TRBJ2-4 | NA | TRBV5-1 | TGCGCCAGCAGCGGGGGGGCCACCCTAGCCAAAAACATTCAGTACTTC | CASSGGATLAKNIQYF
TRBD1 | TRBJ1-1 | NA | TRBV6-1 | TGTGCCAGCAGCCCCGGGACAGGGGGCTTAACTGAAGCTTTCTTT | CASSPGTGGLTEAFF
NA | TRBJ2-7 | NA | TRBV11-2 | TGTGCCAGCAGCTTAGATCATGGGTCCTACGAGCAGTACTTC | CASSLDHGSYEQYF
NA | TRBJ2-7 | NA | TRBV5-1 | TGCGCCAGCAGTGCGCCAGGGAACGAGCAGTACTTC | CASSAPGNEQYF
TRBD1 | TRBJ2-6 | NA | TRBV19 | TGTGCCAGTACTCTGACAGGGGGCACATCTGGGGCCAACGTCCTGACTTTC | CASTLTGGTSGANVLTF
NA | TRBJ2-5 | NA | TRBV27 | TGTGCCAGCAGTTTATCCGGGTGGCCGTTAGAGACCCAGTACTTC | CASSLSGWPLETQYF
NA | TRBJ1-5 | NA | TRBV28 | TGTGCCAGCGATAAGGACAGTTTCAATCAGCCCCAGCATTTT | CASDKDSFNQPQHF
NA | TRBJ2-2 | NA | TRBV18 | TGTGCCAGCTCATCCCAGGGGAGCGGCACCGGGGAGCTGTTTTTT | CASSSQGSGTGELFF
NA | TRBJ2-3 | NA | TRBV7-9 | TGTGCCAGCAGCTTAGCCACAGATACGCAGTATTTT | CASSLATDTQYF
NA | TRBJ2-6 | NA | TRBV7-2 | TGTGCCAGCAGCGCGGCGGCCAACGTCCTGACTTTC | CASSAAANVLTF
NA | TRBJ2-3 | NA | TRBV7-2 | TGTGCCAGCAGCTTAATTCTAGTAGGGGATACGCAGTATTTT | CASSLILVGDTQYF
NA | TRBJ2-7 | NA | TRBV6-5 | TGTGCCAGCAGTTACTCGACCATCCGTCCCTACGAGCAGTACTTC | CASSYSTIRPYEQYF
NA | TRBJ1-5 | few | TRBV10-3 | TGTGCCATCGGCGACAGGAAAGATCAGCCCCAGCATTTT | CAIGDRKDQPQHF
NA | TRBJ2-7 | NA | TRBV7-9 | TGTGCCAGCAGCCCAAGCCCGGGCGAGTACGAGCAGTACTTC | CASSPSPGEYEQYF
TRBD1 | TRBJ1-2 | NA | TRBV29-1 | TGCAGCGTCCAAGGGGACAGGGGCAACTATGGCTACACCTTC | CSVQGDRGNYGYTF
TRBD2 | TRBJ2-2 | NA | TRBV7-2 | TGTGCCAGCAGCGTAAGCGGGACTAGCGGCCCGCGGGGCGGGGAGCTGTTTTTT | CASSVSGTSGPRGGELFF
NA | TRBJ2-7 | NA | TRBV19 | TGTGCCAGTTCTGAGGACGGTCCGGACGAGCAGTACTTC | CASSEDGPDEQYF
TRBD1 | TRBJ2-3 | NA | TRBV5-4 | TGTGCCAGCAGCTTGGCCGGTTTAAGGACAGGGTCCGCAGATACGCAGTATTTT | CASSLAGLRTGSADTQYF
NA | TRBJ1-1 | NA | TRBV18 | TGTGCCAGCTCACGCCGACAGAGGCCAGAGGGGAACACTGAAGCTTTCTTT | CASSRRQRPEGNTEAFF
TRBD1 | TRBJ2-7 | NA | TRBV11-3 | TGTGCCAGCAGCCGGGGGACAGGGTCCTACGAGCAGTACTTC | CASSRGTGSYEQYF
TRBD2 | TRBJ2-7 | NA | TRBV10-2 | TGCGCCAGCAGTGGAGCGGGAGCCTACGAGCAGTACTTC | CASSGAGAYEQYF
TRBD2 | TRBJ2-1 | NA | TRBV11-1 | TGTGCCAGCAGCGTCGGCCTAGCGGGGGGGCTCAATGAGCAGTTCTTC | CASSVGLAGGLNEQFF
TRBD2 | TRBJ2-1 | NA | TRBV5-1 | TGCGCCAGCAGCTGGGGACTAGCGGGAGATGGGGAGCAGTTCTTC | CASSWGLAGDGEQFF
NA | TRBJ1-5 | NA | TRBV28 | TGTGCCAGCAATCTTGGACCCAGCAATCAGCCCCAGCATTTT | CASNLGPSNQPQHF
NA | TRBJ1-6 | NA | TRBV5-6 | TGTGCCAGCAGCTTCTCAGGGGATTATAATTCACCCCTCCACTTT | CASSFSGDYNSPLHF